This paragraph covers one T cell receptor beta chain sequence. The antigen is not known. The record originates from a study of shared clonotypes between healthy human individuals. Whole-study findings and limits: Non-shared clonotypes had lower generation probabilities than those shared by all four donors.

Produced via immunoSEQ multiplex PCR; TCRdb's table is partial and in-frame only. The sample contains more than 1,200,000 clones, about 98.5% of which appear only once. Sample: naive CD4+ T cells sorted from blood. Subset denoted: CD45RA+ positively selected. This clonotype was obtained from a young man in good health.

Written as DNA, the CDR3 is TGCGCCAGCAGTCAAAGGGCGGACAGGGGGCGCCCCTGGGTCTATGGCTACACCTTC. Its protein is CASSQRADRGRPWVYGYTF. This chain joins TRBV23-1 and TRBJ1-2, with 11 bases that match TRBD1. Being an ORF, TRBV23-1 has a function that is uncertain. CDR3 length equals 19 residues. With 2 bases clipped from V and 4 bases from J, the junction kept 15 bases outside the gene matches.